Below, one TCR beta chain is given with its context. The record originates from a study of Ad26.COV2.S vaccination and SARS-CoV-2 variants. Between the trimmed V and J ends, which lost 6 bases and 3 bases, there was a span of 15 bases. The CDR3 consists of 14 residues. Per the germline V gene, CDR1 is SNHLY and CDR2 is FYNNEI. The treatment here: some 19 received Ad26.COV2.S at low or high dose, single or two shots; several received placebo; per-sample allocation not given. Sample collection was performed on day 63 after the first vaccine or placebo injection. Donation came from an adult in Boston who was aged 18-55 years. Profiling relied on immunoSEQ multiplex PCR, and the TCRdb table lists in-frame clones only, not all of them. The table lists about half a million clones, 89% of them singletons, with 1.5% to 2% in the top ten.

This TCR came from a person aged 18-65 years who received the Ad26.COV2.S COVID-19 vaccine or a placebo. The rearrangement links TRBV2 to TRBJ2-7, with no clear D. This specimen was peripheral blood, taken in a trial of Ad26.COV2.S vaccine versus placebo. CDR3 sequence: CASSVGRSYYEQYF. In DNA, the CDR3 is TGTGCCAGCAGCGTGGGCAGGAGTTACTACGAGCAGTACTTC.